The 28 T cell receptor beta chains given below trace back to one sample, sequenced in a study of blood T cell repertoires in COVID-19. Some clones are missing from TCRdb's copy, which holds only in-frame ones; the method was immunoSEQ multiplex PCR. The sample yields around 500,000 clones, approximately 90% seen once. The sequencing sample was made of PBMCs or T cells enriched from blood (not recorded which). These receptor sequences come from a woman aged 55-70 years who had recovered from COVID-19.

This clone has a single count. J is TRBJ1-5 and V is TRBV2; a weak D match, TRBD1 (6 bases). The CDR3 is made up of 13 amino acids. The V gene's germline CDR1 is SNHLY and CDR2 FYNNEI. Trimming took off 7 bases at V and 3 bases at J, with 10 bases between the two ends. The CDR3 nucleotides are TGTGCCAGCAAGGACAGTTCCAATCAGCCCCAGCATTTT. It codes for CASKDSSNQPQHF.

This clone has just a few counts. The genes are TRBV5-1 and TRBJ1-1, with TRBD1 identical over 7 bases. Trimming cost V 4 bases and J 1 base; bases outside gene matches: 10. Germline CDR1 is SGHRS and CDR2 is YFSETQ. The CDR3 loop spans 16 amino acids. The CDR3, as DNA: TGCGCCAGCAGCCCAAATCCGACAGGGCAGAACACTGAAGCTTTCTTT. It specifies CASSPNPTGQNTEAFF.

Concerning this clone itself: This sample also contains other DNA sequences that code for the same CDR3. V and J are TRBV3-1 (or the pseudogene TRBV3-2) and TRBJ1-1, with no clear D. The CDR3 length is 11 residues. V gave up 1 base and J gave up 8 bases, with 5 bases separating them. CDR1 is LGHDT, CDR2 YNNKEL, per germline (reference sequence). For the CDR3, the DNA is TGTGCCAGCAGCCAAGCGGGAGAAGCTTTCTTT. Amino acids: CASSQAGEAFF.

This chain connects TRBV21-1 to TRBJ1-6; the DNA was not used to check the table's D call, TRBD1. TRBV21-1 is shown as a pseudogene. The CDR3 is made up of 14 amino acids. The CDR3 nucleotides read TGTGCCAGCAGGGGGGACAGGGGTCAATCACCCCTCCACTTT. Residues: CASRGDRGQSPLHF.

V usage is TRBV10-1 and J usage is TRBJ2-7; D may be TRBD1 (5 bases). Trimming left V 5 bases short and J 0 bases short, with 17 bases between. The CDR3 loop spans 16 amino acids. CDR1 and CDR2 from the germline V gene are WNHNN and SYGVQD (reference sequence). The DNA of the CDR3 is TGCGCCAGCAGTCTCGAAGGGGTACTGCTCTCCTACGAGCAGTACTTC. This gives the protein CASSLEGVLLSYEQYF.

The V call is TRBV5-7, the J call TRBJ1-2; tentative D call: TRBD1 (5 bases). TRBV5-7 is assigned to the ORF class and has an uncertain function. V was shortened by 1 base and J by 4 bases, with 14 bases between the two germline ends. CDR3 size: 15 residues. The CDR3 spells CASSLLTGRSYGYTF. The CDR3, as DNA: TGTGCCAGCAGCTTGCTTACAGGTAGGTCCTATGGCTACACCTTC.

This chain's CDR3 is CASSRQGGEETQYF. CDR3 nucleotides: TGTGCCAGCAGCCGACAAGGGGGAGAAGAGACCCAGTACTTC. The rearrangement uses TRBV5-4 and TRBJ2-5; D is perhaps TRBD1 (6 bases). Trimming stripped 4 bases from V and 3 bases from J, with 13 bases between. The germline gives CDR1 SGHNT, CDR2 YYREEE (reference sequence). This CDR3 spans 14 amino acids.

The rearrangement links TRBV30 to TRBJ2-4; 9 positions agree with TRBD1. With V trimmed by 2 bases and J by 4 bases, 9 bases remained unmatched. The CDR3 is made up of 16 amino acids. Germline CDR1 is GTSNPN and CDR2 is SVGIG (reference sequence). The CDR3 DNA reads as TGTGCCTGGAGTTGGGGACAGGGTGGGGGAAAAAACATTCAGTACTTC. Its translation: CAWSWGQGGGKNIQYF.

This CDR3 is CAWSGGTQPQHF. The CDR3 DNA reads TGTGCCTGGAGCGGGGGGACCCAGCCCCAGCATTTT. The chain carries TRBV30 and TRBJ1-5, with a tentative D call TRBD1 (5 bases). The germline V gene has CDR1 GTSNPN and CDR2 SVGIG (reference sequence). V was shortened by 3 bases and J by 7 bases, with 10 bases between the two germline ends. This CDR3 region has 12 residues.

DNA of the CDR3: TGTGCCAGCAGTCCCGAGGGGGGGGGTAATGAAAAACTGTTTTTT. Translating gives CASSPEGGGNEKLFF. This chain connects TRBV27 to TRBJ1-4, with a tentative D call TRBD1 (6 bases). In germline, CDR1 is MNHEY, CDR2 SMNVEV (reference sequence). Trimming stripped 5 bases from V and 4 bases from J, with 14 bases between. This CDR3 has 15 amino acids.

The CDR3 region is CASSQESGEQYF. For the CDR3, the DNA is TGCGCCAGCAGCCAAGAATCCGGCGAGCAGTACTTC. V and J are TRBV4-1 and TRBJ2-7; D remains unclear. The CDR3 totals 12 residues. CDR1 and CDR2 (germline): MGHRA, YSYEKL. Trimming shortened V by 0 bases and J by 6 bases, and 6 bases separated the two germline ends.

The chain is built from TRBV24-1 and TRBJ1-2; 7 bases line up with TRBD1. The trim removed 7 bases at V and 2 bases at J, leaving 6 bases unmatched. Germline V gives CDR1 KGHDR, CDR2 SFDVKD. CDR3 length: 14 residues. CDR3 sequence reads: CATSPTGVNYGYTF. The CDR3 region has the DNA TGTGCCACCAGCCCCACAGGGGTAAACTATGGCTACACCTTC.

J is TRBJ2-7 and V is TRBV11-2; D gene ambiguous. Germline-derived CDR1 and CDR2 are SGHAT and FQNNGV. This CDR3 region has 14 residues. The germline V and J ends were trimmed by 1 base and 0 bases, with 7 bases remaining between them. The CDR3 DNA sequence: TGTGCCAGCAGCTTAGCTGCAGGCTCCTACGAGCAGTACGTC. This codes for CASSLAAGSYEQYV.

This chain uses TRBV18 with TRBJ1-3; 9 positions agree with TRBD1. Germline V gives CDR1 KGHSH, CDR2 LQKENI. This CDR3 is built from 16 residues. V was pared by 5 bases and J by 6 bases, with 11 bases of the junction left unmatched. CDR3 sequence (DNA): TGTGCCAGCTCATCCCTAACCGGACAGGGGATAAACACCATATATTTT. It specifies CASSSLTGQGINTIYF.

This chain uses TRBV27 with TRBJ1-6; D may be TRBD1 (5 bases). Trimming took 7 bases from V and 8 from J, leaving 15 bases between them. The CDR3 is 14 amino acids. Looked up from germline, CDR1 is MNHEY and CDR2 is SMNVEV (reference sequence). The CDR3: CASTYRGQDSPLHF. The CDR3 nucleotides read TGTGCCAGCACCTATAGGGGTCAGGATTCACCCCTCCACTTT.

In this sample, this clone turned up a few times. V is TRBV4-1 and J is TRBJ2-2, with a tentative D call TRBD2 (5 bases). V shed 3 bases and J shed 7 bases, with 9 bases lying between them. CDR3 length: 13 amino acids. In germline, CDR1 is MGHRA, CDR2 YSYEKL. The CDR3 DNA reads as TGCGCCAGCAGCCACGGGGTTAACGGGGAGCTGTTTTTT. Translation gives CASSHGVNGELFF.

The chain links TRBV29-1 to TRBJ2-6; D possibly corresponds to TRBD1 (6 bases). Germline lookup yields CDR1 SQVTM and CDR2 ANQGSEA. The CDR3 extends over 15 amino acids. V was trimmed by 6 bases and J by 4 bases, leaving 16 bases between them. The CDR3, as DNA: TGCAGCGTCCCCCGGACAGTAGGAGGGGCCAACGTCCTGACTTTC. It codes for CSVPRTVGGANVLTF. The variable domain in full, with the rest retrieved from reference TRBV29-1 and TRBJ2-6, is SAVISQKPSRDICQRGTSLTIQCQVDSQVTMMFWYRQQPGQSLTLIATANQGSEATYESGFVIDKFPISRPNLTFSTLTVSNMSPEDSSIYLCSVPRTVGGANVLTFGAGSRLTVL.

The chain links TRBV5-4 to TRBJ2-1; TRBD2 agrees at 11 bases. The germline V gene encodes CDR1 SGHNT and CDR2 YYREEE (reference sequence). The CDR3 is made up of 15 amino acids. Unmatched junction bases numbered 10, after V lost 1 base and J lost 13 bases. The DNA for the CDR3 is TGTGCCAGCAGCTTGACGTCTAGCGGGGGGACCAGTCAGTTCTTC. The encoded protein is CASSLTSSGGTSQFF.

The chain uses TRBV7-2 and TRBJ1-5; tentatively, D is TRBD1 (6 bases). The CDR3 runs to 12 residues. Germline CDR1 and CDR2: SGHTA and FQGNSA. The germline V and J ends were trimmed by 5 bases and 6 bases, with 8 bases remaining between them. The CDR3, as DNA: TGTGCCAGCAGCCGACAGGCTCAGCCCCAGCATTTT. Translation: CASSRQAQPQHF.

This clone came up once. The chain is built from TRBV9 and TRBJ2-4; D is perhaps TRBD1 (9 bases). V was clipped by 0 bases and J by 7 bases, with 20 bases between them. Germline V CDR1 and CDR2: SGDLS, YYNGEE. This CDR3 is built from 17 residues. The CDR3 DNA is TGTGCCAGCAGCGTAGCACCCGGGGGGGACAGGGTGAACATTCAGTACTTC. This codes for CASSVAPGGDRVNIQYF.

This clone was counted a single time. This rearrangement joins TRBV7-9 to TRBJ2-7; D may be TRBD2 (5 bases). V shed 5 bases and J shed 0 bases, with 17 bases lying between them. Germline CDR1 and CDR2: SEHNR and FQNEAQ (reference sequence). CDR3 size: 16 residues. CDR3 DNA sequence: TGTGCCAGCAGCCATGACCGGACGGGGAGCTCCTACGAGCAGTACTTC. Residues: CASSHDRTGSSYEQYF.

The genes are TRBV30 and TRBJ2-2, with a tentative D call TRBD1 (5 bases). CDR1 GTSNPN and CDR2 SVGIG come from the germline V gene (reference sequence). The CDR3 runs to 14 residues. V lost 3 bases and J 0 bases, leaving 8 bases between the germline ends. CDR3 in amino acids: CAWSRASNTGELFF. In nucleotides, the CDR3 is TGTGCCTGGAGCAGGGCTTCGAACACCGGGGAGCTGTTTTTT. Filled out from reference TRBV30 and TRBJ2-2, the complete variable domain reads SQTIHQWPATLVQPVGSPLSLECTVEGTSNPNLYWYRQAAGRGLQLLFYSVGIGQISSEVPQNLSASRPQDRQFILSSKKLLLSDSGFYLCAWSRASNTGELFFGEGSRLTVL.

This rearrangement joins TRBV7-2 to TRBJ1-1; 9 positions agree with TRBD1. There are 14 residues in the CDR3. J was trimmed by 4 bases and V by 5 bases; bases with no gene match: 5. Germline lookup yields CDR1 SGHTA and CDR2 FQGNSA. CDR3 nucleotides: TGTGCCAGCAGCACTCAGACAGGGGGCACTGAAGCTTTCTTT. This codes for CASSTQTGGTEAFF.

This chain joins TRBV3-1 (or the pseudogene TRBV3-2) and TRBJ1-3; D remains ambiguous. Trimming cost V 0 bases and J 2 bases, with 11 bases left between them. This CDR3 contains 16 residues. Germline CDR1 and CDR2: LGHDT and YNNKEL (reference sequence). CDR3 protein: CASSQERRLAGNTIYF. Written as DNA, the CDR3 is TGTGCCAGCAGCCAAGAACGCAGACTGGCTGGAAACACCATATATTTT.

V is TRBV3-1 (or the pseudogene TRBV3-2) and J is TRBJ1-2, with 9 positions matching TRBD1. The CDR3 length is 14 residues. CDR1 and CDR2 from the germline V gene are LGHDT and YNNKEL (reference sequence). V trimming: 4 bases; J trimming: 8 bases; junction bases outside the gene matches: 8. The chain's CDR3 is CASSPGTGNGGYTF. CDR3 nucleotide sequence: TGTGCCAGCAGCCCGGGGACAGGGAATGGCGGCTACACCTTC.

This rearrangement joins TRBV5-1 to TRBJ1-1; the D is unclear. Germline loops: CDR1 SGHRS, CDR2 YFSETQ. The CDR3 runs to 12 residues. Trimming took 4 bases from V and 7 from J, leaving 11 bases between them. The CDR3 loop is CASSLPADEAFF. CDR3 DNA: TGCGCCAGCAGCCTCCCGGCGGATGAAGCTTTCTTT.

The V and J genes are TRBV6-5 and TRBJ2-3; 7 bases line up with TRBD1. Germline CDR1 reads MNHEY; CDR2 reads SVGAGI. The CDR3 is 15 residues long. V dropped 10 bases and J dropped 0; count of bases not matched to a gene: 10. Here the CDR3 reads CAIKGGQASTDTQYF. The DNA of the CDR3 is TGTGCCATTAAAGGAGGACAGGCTAGCACAGATACGCAGTATTTT.

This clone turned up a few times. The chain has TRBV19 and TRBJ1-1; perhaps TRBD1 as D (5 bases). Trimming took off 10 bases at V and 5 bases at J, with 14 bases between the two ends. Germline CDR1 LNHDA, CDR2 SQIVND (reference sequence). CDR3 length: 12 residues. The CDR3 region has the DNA TGTGCCACCCGAATGGGGGGAACTGAAGCTTTCTTT. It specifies CATRMGGTEAFF.